The 7 T cell receptor beta chains below all came from one sample that was sequenced in a study of blood T cell repertoires in COVID-19. The data were produced by immunoSEQ multiplex PCR, yet TCRdb's version contains in-frame clones alone and is incomplete. The sample consists of roughly 90,000 clones, 89% of them appearing once. Input material: peripheral blood. These receptor sequences come from a man aged 45 to 65 with acute or convalescent COVID-19.

J is TRBJ1-5 and V is TRBV10-2; 9 nucleotides align to TRBD1. This CDR3 contains 17 residues. V gave up 10 bases and J gave up 4 bases; unmatched junction bases: 17. Germline CDR1 WSHSY, CDR2 SAAADI. The CDR3 DNA reads as TGCGCCACCCACCCCGGGACAGGGAGTTGGGTGAATCAGCCCCAGCATTTT. Residues: CATHPGTGSWVNQPQHF.

V is TRBV11-2 and J is TRBJ1-1, with D possibly TRBD1 on 6 matching bases. Germline V gene lookup returns CDR1 SGHAT and CDR2 FQNNGV. CDR3 size: 15 residues. Deletions cut 0 bases from V and 4 bases from J, with 12 bases between. This CDR3 is CASSLEGVRGTEAFF. CDR3 DNA: TGTGCCAGCAGCTTAGAGGGGGTCAGGGGCACTGAAGCTTTCTTT. The full variable domain, completed using reference TRBV11-2 and TRBJ1-1, is EAGVAQSPRYKIIEKRQSVAFWCNPISGHATLYWYQQILGQGPKLLIQFQNNGVVDDSQLPKDRFSAERLKGVDSTLKIQPAKLEDSAVYLCASSLEGVRGTEAFFGQGTRLTVV.

The rearrangement uses TRBV7-3 and TRBJ2-2, with a weak D call TRBD1 (5 bases). Trimming took 2 bases from V and 1 from J, leaving 11 bases between them. The CDR3 totals 16 residues. The germline V gene has CDR1 SGHTA and CDR2 FQGTGA. The CDR3 DNA reads TGTGCCAGCAGCTTAGGGGCAGGAATGAACACCGGGGAGCTGTTTTTT. Translation gives CASSLGAGMNTGELFF.

V and J are TRBV29-1 and TRBJ2-1; TRBD2 matches at 10 bases. The CDR3 is 15 amino acids. Germline CDR1 reads SQVTM; CDR2 reads ANQGSEA. Trimming at V came to 3 bases and at J to 3 bases, leaving 5 bases not matched to a gene. DNA of the CDR3: TGCAGCGTTGATGGTACTAGCGGGAACTACAATGAGCAGTTCTTC. Residues: CSVDGTSGNYNEQFF.

The J gene is TRBJ1-4, the V gene TRBV7-9; D might be TRBD1 (5 bases). The germline CDR1 and CDR2 sequences are SEHNR and FQNEAQ (reference sequence). The CDR3 loop spans 15 amino acids. Between the trimmed V and J ends, which lost 2 bases and 5 bases, there was a span of 12 bases. The CDR3, as DNA: TGTGCCAGCAGCTTACGGGACTTTCCAAATGAAAAACTGTTTTTT. Encoded protein: CASSLRDFPNEKLFF.

The V and J genes are TRBV6-5 and TRBJ2-7, with TRBD2 matching 14 bases. The V segment lost 5 bases and the J segment 4 bases; nucleotides outside the gene matches: 4. Looked up from germline, CDR1 is MNHEY and CDR2 is SVGAGI. There are 15 residues in the CDR3. The CDR3 loop reads CASSRLAGGLYEQYF. The DNA of the CDR3 is TGTGCCAGCAGTCGACTAGCGGGAGGGCTGTACGAGCAGTACTTC.

V and J are TRBV5-5 and TRBJ2-2; 8 nucleotides line up with TRBD2. There are 16 residues in the CDR3. The V and J ends lost 0 bases and 2 bases, in that order; junction bases with no gene match: 3. CDR1 is SGHKS and CDR2 is YYEKEE in the germline V gene (reference sequence). CDR3 DNA sequence: TGTGCCAGCAGCTTGGCACGGGGGGGCAACACCGGGGAGCTGTTTTTT. It codes for CASSLARGGNTGELFF.